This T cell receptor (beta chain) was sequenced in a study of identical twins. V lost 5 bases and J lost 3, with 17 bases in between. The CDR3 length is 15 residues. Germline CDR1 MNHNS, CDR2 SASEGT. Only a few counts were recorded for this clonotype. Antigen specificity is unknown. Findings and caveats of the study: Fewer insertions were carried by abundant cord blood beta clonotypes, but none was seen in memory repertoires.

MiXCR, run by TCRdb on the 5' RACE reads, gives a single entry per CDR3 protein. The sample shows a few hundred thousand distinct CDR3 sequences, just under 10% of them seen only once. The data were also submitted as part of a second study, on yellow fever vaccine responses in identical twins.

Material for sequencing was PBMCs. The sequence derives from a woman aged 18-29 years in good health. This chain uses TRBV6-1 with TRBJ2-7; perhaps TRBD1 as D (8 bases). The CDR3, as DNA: TGTGCCAGCAGTCTTACAGGGGGGGCTCACTACGAGCAGTACTTC. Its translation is CASSLTGGAHYEQYF.